Following are 15 T cell receptor beta chains from one sample sequenced in a study of cytomegalovirus exposure and HLA in healthy donors. The PCR was carried out with 60 Vbeta primers and 13 Jbeta primers. Assay used: immunoSEQ multiplex PCR; TCRdb lists only in-frame clones, some missing. Its listing shows about 39,000 clones. The sample comprised PBMCs. These receptor sequences come from a woman between 25 and 40 years old in good health and CMV-seropositive.

The genes are TRBV7-2 and TRBJ2-7; 8 nucleotides match TRBD1. The trim removed 5 bases at V and 3 bases at J, leaving 9 bases unmatched. The germline gives CDR1 SGHTA, CDR2 FQGNSA. The CDR3 is 15 amino acids. CDR3: CASSRRQGSNYEQYF. CDR3 DNA: TGTGCCAGCAGCCGCAGACAGGGGAGTAACTACGAGCAGTACTTC.

The chain joins TRBV29-1 to TRBJ2-7; 10 bases map to TRBD2. The CDR3 is 13 residues long. V trimming: 7 bases; J trimming: 1 base; junction bases outside the gene matches: 4. Germline assignment: CDR1 SQVTM and CDR2 ANQGSEA. The CDR3 nucleotides are TGCAGCGCTAGGACTAGCGGTTCCTACGAGCAGTACTTC. Its protein is CSARTSGSYEQYF.

The rearrangement links TRBV5-1 to TRBJ2-1; D is perhaps TRBD2 (6 bases). Germline CDR1 and CDR2: SGHRS and YFSETQ. The germline V and J ends were trimmed by 3 bases and 10 bases, with 14 bases remaining between them. The CDR3 consists of 13 residues. The CDR3 loop reads CASSWGPEGEQFF. The CDR3 DNA is TGCGCCAGCAGCTGGGGCCCGGAGGGCGAGCAGTTCTTC.

The chain employs TRBV2 and TRBJ1-2; D remains ambiguous. V lost 2 bases to trimming and J lost 5 bases, with 9 bases between them. From germline, CDR1 is SNHLY and CDR2 FYNNEI. This CDR3 comprises 13 residues. The CDR3 is CASSESAGYGYTF. The CDR3 nucleotides are TGTGCCAGCAGTGAATCGGCAGGTTATGGCTACACCTTC.

The V call is TRBV7-9, the J call TRBJ1-1; no clear D gene. V shed 5 bases and J shed 4 bases, with 14 bases lying between them. This CDR3 is 14 amino acids long. Germline V gene sequence: CDR1 SEHNR, CDR2 FQNEAQ (reference sequence). This chain's CDR3 is CASSLLVDGTEAFF. The CDR3 coding sequence is TGTGCCAGCAGCCTATTAGTCGATGGCACTGAAGCTTTCTTT.

The chain has TRBV19 and TRBJ2-7, with 7 nucleotides matching TRBD1. The CDR3 totals 13 residues. The junction had 6 bases not matched to a gene; V was cut back by 5 bases and J by 5 bases. From germline, CDR1 is LNHDA and CDR2 SQIVND (reference sequence). This chain's CDR3 is CASSVTGSNEQYF. CDR3 nucleotide sequence: TGTGCCAGTAGTGTGACAGGGAGCAACGAGCAGTACTTC.

The V call is TRBV5-1, the J call TRBJ1-4; 9 nucleotides match TRBD1. The trim removed 4 bases at V and 5 bases at J, leaving 6 bases unmatched. The germline gives CDR1 SGHRS, CDR2 YFSETQ. This CDR3 is built from 15 residues. CDR3 nucleotide sequence: TGCGCCAGCAGCCCTGACAGGGGGACAAATGAAAAACTGTTTTTT. Translating gives CASSPDRGTNEKLFF.

V is TRBV5-4 and J is TRBJ1-5, with D possibly TRBD1 on 5 matching bases. Germline-derived CDR1 and CDR2 are SGHNT and YYREEE (reference sequence). CDR3 size: 14 residues. V lost 7 bases and J lost 9, with 20 bases in between. This chain's CDR3 is CASGWGGSLSPQHF. Here the CDR3 DNA reads TGTGCCAGCGGATGGGGGGGTTCCCTATCGCCCCAGCATTTT.

V usage is TRBV25-1 and J usage is TRBJ1-2; no clear D. V was clipped by 2 bases and J by 8 bases, with 18 bases between them. CDR3 length: 15 residues. Germline assignment: CDR1 MGHDK and CDR2 SYGVNS. As DNA, the CDR3 is TGTGCCAGCAGTGAAATCACCTCGGACCGGGAGGGCTACACCTTC. Translation: CASSEITSDREGYTF.

This chain uses TRBV7-9 with TRBJ2-7, with a tentative D call TRBD2 (6 bases). From germline, CDR1 is SEHNR and CDR2 FQNEAQ (reference sequence). CDR3 size: 14 residues. V lost 5 bases and J 4 bases, leaving 15 bases between the germline ends. CDR3 loop: CASSLSGLLYEQYF. The CDR3 nucleotides read TGTGCCAGCAGCCTAAGCGGACTATTATACGAGCAGTACTTC. Combining the CDR3 with reference TRBV7-9 and TRBJ2-7 gives the whole variable domain DTGVSQNPRHKITKRGQNVTFRCDPISEHNRLYWYRQTLGQGPEFLTYFQNEAQLEKSRLLSDRFSAERPKGSFSTLEIQRTEQGDSAMYLCASSLSGLLYEQYFGPGTRLTVT.

This sequence joins TRBV19 and TRBJ1-4; 8 bases are shared with TRBD1. V shed 4 bases, J shed 11 bases, and the junction held 9 bases outside the gene matches. Germline CDR1 and CDR2: LNHDA and SQIVND (reference sequence). This CDR3 comprises 14 residues. The DNA for the CDR3 is TGTGCCAGTAGTAGGGGGACAGGAGGCGTGAAACTGTTTTTT. Residues: CASSRGTGGVKLFF.

The V and J genes are TRBV6-5 and TRBJ2-4, with D tentatively TRBD1 (6 bases). V was shortened by 6 bases and J by 9 bases, with 15 bases between the two germline ends. The length of the CDR3 is 13 residues. Germline loops: CDR1 MNHEY, CDR2 SVGAGI. CDR3 loop: CASSDRQASIQYF. In DNA form, the CDR3 reads TGTGCCAGCAGCGACCGACAGGCTAGCATTCAGTACTTC.

The chain carries TRBV12-5 and TRBJ1-1; 7 nucleotides line up with TRBD1. V was clipped by 5 bases and J by 2 bases; unmatched bases: 5. Germline V gives CDR1 LGHNT, CDR2 FRNRAP. This CDR3 contains 14 residues. The CDR3 DNA sequence: TGTGCTAGTGGTCCTCGACAGGGAAACACTGAAGCTTTCTTT. Translating gives CASGPRQGNTEAFF.

This sequence joins TRBV30 and TRBJ1-5, with 7 bases lining up with TRBD1. CDR1 and CDR2 (germline): GTSNPN, SVGIG (reference sequence). This CDR3 is 14 amino acids long. The V and J ends lost 4 bases and 6 bases, in that order; junction bases with no gene match: 9. CDR3 protein: CAWTTGQGGQPQHF. DNA of the CDR3: TGTGCCTGGACCACGGGGCAGGGGGGTCAGCCCCAGCATTTT.

This rearrangement joins TRBV27 to TRBJ2-7; 8 nucleotides align to TRBD1. Germline values: CDR1 MNHEY, CDR2 SMNVEV (reference sequence). The CDR3 is made up of 13 amino acids. Losses at the gene ends were 9 bases for V and 3 bases for J; bases not matched to a gene: 7. The DNA for the CDR3 is TGTGCCAGAGCGGACAGGGACCGCTACGAGCAGTACTTC. Protein sequence: CARADRDRYEQYF.